A single sample is the source of the 8 T cell receptor beta chains below, sequenced in a study of post-analysis software for immune sequencing data. Regarding the study as a whole: The five TRBV segments detected at higher frequency in patients than in controls included TRBV5-6, TRBV5-1 and TRBV20-1.

Unique molecular identifiers had been added to the TCR beta cDNA libraries. From the PCR reads, TCRdb called clonotypes with MiXCR, one entry per CDR3 protein. The top ten clones hold 6% to 9% of a sample with 430,000 or so distinct CDR3 sequences, about 40% of them seen once. These TCRs are of unknown antigen specificity. The sample comprised blood. These TCRs come from a girl aged 2 to 10 with multiple sclerosis.

The gene calls are TRBV20-1 and TRBJ1-4; D call uncertain. V gave up 0 bases and J gave up 8 bases, with 13 bases separating them. The CDR3 consists of 14 residues. CDR1 and CDR2 (germline): DFQATT, SNEGSKA (reference sequence). In DNA, the CDR3 is TGCAGTGCTAGAGATTACAGTGTGGGAGAAAAACTGTTTTTT. Its protein product is CSARDYSVGEKLFF.

This clonotype was found a few times. The J gene is TRBJ1-2, the V gene TRBV29-1, with D possibly matching TRBD1 (6 bases). Germline assignment: CDR1 SQVTM and CDR2 ANQGSEA. This CDR3 has 15 residues. With 8 bases removed from V and 7 bases from J, the gap between germline ends came to 26 bases. CDR3 nucleotide sequence: TGCAGCACCCCCAAGGGGTCGGGGGCGGCCGGTGGCTACACCTTC. Translation: CSTPKGSGAAGGYTF.

The chain links TRBV7-8 to TRBJ1-1; D gene uncertain. This CDR3 has 15 amino acids. Germline V CDR1 and CDR2: SGHVS, FQNEAQ. With 1 base removed from V and 4 bases from J, the gap between germline ends came to 13 bases. The CDR3 loop is CASSLDLAHGTEAFF. In nucleotides, the CDR3 is TGTGCCAGCAGCTTAGACCTGGCCCATGGCACTGAAGCTTTCTTT.

This clonotype turned up a few times. J is TRBJ2-3 and V is TRBV9; 8 bases fit TRBD2. This CDR3 is built from 16 residues. The V gene's germline CDR1 is SGDLS and CDR2 YYNGEE. V was clipped by 3 bases and J by 3 bases; unmatched bases: 9. This CDR3 reads CASSASPSGGTDTQYF. CDR3 nucleotides: TGTGCCAGCAGCGCATCGCCCAGCGGGGGAACAGATACGCAGTATTTT. Variable domain in full (rest from reference TRBV9 and TRBJ2-3): DSGVTQTPKHLITATGQRVTLRCSPRSGDLSVYWYQQSLDQGLQFLIQYYNGEERAKGNILERFSAQQFPDLHSELNLSSLELGDSALYFCASSASPSGGTDTQYFGPGTRLTVL.

CDR3 residues: CSARGGGVESETQYF. The CDR3 DNA reads TGCAGTGCTAGGGGGGGAGGGGTCGAATCGGAGACCCAGTACTTC. This rearrangement joins TRBV20-1 to TRBJ2-5; TRBD2 aligns across 7 bases. Trimming cost V 3 bases and J 5 bases; bases outside gene matches: 12. Germline V gene lookup returns CDR1 DFQATT and CDR2 SNEGSKA (reference sequence). The CDR3 extends over 15 amino acids.

The gene calls are TRBV6-1 and TRBJ2-1; D may be TRBD2 (6 bases). Germline loops: CDR1 MNHNS, CDR2 SASEGT. The CDR3 runs to 14 residues. The V end lost 2 bases, the J end lost 2 bases, and 7 bases lay between the germline ends. CDR3 in DNA: TGTGCCAGCAGTGAAAGACTAGCCTACAATGAGCAGTTCTTC. This gives the protein CASSERLAYNEQFF.

This clonotype was recorded a few times. The chain recombines TRBV20-1 with TRBJ1-2, with TRBD1 identical over 9 bases. V shed 2 bases, J shed 6 bases, and the junction held 4 bases outside the gene matches. The germline V gene encodes CDR1 DFQATT and CDR2 SNEGSKA (reference sequence). The length of the CDR3 is 13 residues. The CDR3 here is CSARYWDRDGYTF. For the CDR3, the DNA is TGCAGTGCTAGATACTGGGACAGGGATGGCTACACCTTC.

This chain connects TRBV27 to TRBJ2-7; maybe TRBD1 (5 bases). V was clipped by 6 bases and J by 2 bases, with 17 bases between them. There are 15 residues in the CDR3. Germline loops: CDR1 MNHEY, CDR2 SMNVEV (reference sequence). The CDR3 nucleotides are TGTGCCAGCAGCACAAACAGGATGACCACCTACGAGCAGTACTTC. It translates to CASSTNRMTTYEQYF.